The 15 T cell receptor beta chains presented below share a single source sample, sequenced in a study of pediatric ulcerative colitis. The protocol was immunoSEQ multiplex PCR, while the TCRdb copy is restricted to in-frame clones and leaves out a portion. The sample shows roughly 19,000 clones, 74% of them seen only once. One to two pinch biopsies were taken from the rectum during colonoscopy. Sequences were obtained from gut tissue. The receptors originated from a boy aged 5-17 years with moderate ulcerative colitis.

The chain couples TRBV15 to TRBJ1-1; possible D gene TRBD1, 5 bases. V lost 1 base and J lost 4, with 19 bases in between. This CDR3 has 17 residues. Germline lookup yields CDR1 LNHNV and CDR2 YYDKDF (reference sequence). DNA of the CDR3: TGTGCCACCAGCAGAGTCCTACCTCAGGGCCTGGGCACTGAAGCTTTCTTT. Protein product: CATSRVLPQGLGTEAFF.

This clone has just a few counts. This chain links TRBV2 with TRBJ1-1; no firm D call. CDR3 length: 13 residues. CDR1 is SNHLY, CDR2 FYNNEI, per germline. V was trimmed by 6 bases and J by 1 base, leaving 9 bases between them. CDR3 sequence reads: CASRAHRNTEAFF. CDR3 coding DNA: TGTGCCAGCAGGGCTCACAGGAACACTGAAGCTTTCTTT. Variable domain in full (rest from reference TRBV2 and TRBJ1-1): EPEVTQTPSHQVTQMGQEVILRCVPISNHLYFYWYRQILGQKVEFLVSFYNNEISEKSEIFDDQFSVERPDGSNFTLKIRSTKLEDSAMYFCASRAHRNTEAFFGQGTRLTVV.

The chain joins TRBV4-3 to TRBJ2-3; tentatively, D is TRBD2 (6 bases). Germline V gene lookup returns CDR1 LGHNA and CDR2 YSLEER. The CDR3 runs 13 residues. Trimming removed 8 bases at V and 4 bases at J, with 13 bases between. This chain's CDR3 is CASRDWGADTQYF. CDR3 sequence (DNA): TGCGCCAGCCGCGATTGGGGGGCAGATACGCAGTATTTT.

This clone occurred once. The V and J genes are TRBV6-5 and TRBJ2-1; 9 positions agree with TRBD1. J lost 3 bases, V lost 7 bases, and 7 bases had no gene match. The CDR3 consists of 15 residues. CDR1 and CDR2 (germline): MNHEY, SVGAGI. In nucleotides, the CDR3 is TGTGCCAGCAAAAAGACAGGGGGAGACTACAATGAGCAGTTCTTC. Translated: CASKKTGGDYNEQFF.

This clone showed up just once. V and J are TRBV4-3 and TRBJ2-5; perhaps TRBD1 as D (6 bases). CDR3 length equals 14 residues. Germline assignment: CDR1 LGHNA and CDR2 YSLEER. Trimming removed 1 base from V and 4 bases from J, with 10 bases in between. CDR3 loop: CASSQAGQGETQYF. The CDR3 nucleotides read TGCGCCAGCAGCCAAGCGGGACAAGGAGAGACCCAGTACTTC.

The J gene is TRBJ2-3, the V gene TRBV7-9, with D possibly called TRBD1 or TRBD2 (5 bases each). V lost 4 bases, J lost 3 bases, and 17 bases lay in between. The CDR3 has 16 amino acids. CDR1 SEHNR and CDR2 FQNEAQ come from the germline V gene (reference sequence). CDR3 region: CASSYYLRGGTDTQYF. CDR3 bases: TGTGCCAGCAGCTATTACCTAAGGGGCGGGACAGATACGCAGTATTTT. Looking up the rest from reference TRBV7-9 and TRBJ2-3 gives the full variable domain: DTGVSQNPRHKITKRGQNVTFRCDPISEHNRLYWYRQTLGQGPEFLTYFQNEAQLEKSRLLSDRFSAERPKGSFSTLEIQRTEQGDSAMYLCASSYYLRGGTDTQYFGPGTRLTVL.

The J gene is TRBJ1-5, the V gene TRBV19; D ambiguous. This CDR3 spans 13 amino acids. Trimming cost V 2 bases and J 4 bases, with 6 bases left between them. The germline V gene encodes CDR1 LNHDA and CDR2 SQIVND (reference sequence). CDR3 region: CASSIWWNQPQHF. CDR3 DNA sequence: TGTGCCAGTAGTATATGGTGGAATCAGCCCCAGCATTTT.

This chain uses TRBV5-1 with TRBJ2-3; no definite D call. V was clipped by 0 bases and J by 0 bases, with 8 bases between them. CDR3 size: 15 residues. Germline V CDR1 and CDR2: SGHRS, YFSETQ. The CDR3 spells CASSLARLSTDTQYF. As DNA, the CDR3 is TGCGCCAGCAGCTTGGCCAGGTTGAGCACAGATACGCAGTATTTT.

The chain recombines TRBV28 with TRBJ1-4; 9 positions agree with TRBD1. CDR1 is MDHEN and CDR2 is SYDVKM in the germline V gene. V shed 7 bases and J 8 bases; nucleotides not matched to a gene: 11. This CDR3 is 15 amino acids long. The CDR3, as DNA: TGTGCCAGCAACCTGGGGGGGACAGGGTTGGAAAAACTGTTTTTT. Translating gives CASNLGGTGLEKLFF.

The genes are TRBV6-1 and TRBJ1-4; D call uncertain. Trimming took 4 bases from V and 6 from J, leaving 9 bases between them. The CDR3 spans 13 residues. Germline CDR1 MNHNS, CDR2 SASEGT. The CDR3 sequence: CASSGRVYEKLFF. CDR3 DNA: TGTGCCAGCAGTGGGAGGGTCTATGAAAAACTGTTTTTT.

This chain links TRBV6-4 with TRBJ2-3; the match to TRBD2 covers 8 bases. The CDR3 is 15 residues long. Trimming at V came to 3 bases and at J to 0 bases, leaving 2 bases not matched to a gene. Germline-derived CDR1 and CDR2 are MRHNA and SNTAGT. The CDR3 spells CASSEGLASTDTQYF. The CDR3 region has the DNA TGTGCCAGCAGTGAAGGACTAGCTAGCACAGATACGCAGTATTTT.

The chain combines TRBV19 with TRBJ1-2; D is possibly TRBD1 (5 bases). This CDR3 comprises 13 residues. The V end lost 6 bases, the J end lost 0 bases, and 8 bases lay between the germline ends. Germline values: CDR1 LNHDA, CDR2 SQIVND (reference sequence). CDR3 bases: TGTGCCAGTAGGGACACTTCTAACTATGGCTACACCTTC. It codes for CASRDTSNYGYTF.

The chain links TRBV6-1 to TRBJ2-7, with 9 bases fitting TRBD1. Germline assignment: CDR1 MNHNS and CDR2 SASEGT. The junction had 4 bases not matched to a gene; V was cut back by 2 bases and J by 5 bases. This CDR3 has 14 amino acids. Here the CDR3 reads CASSEPGQGHEQYF. The CDR3 nucleotides read TGTGCCAGCAGTGAACCGGGACAGGGACACGAGCAGTACTTC.

This chain connects TRBV9 to TRBJ2-5; 7 nucleotides align to TRBD2. The ends lost 2 bases at V and 1 base at J; junction bases unmatched: 2. Germline CDR1 is SGDLS and CDR2 is YYNGEE. This CDR3 is 14 amino acids long. CDR3 in amino acids: CASSVGTIQETQYF. The CDR3 coding sequence is TGTGCCAGCAGCGTTGGGACTATCCAAGAGACCCAGTACTTC.

The gene calls are TRBV5-6 and TRBJ1-1, with 7 bases fitting TRBD1. The CDR3 contains 13 residues. Germline V CDR1 and CDR2: SGHDT, YYEEEE. V was clipped by 4 bases and J by 8 bases; unmatched bases: 8. CDR3 DNA: TGTGCCAGCAGCGGAGGAACAGGGGTGGAAGCTTTCTTT. This gives the protein CASSGGTGVEAFF.